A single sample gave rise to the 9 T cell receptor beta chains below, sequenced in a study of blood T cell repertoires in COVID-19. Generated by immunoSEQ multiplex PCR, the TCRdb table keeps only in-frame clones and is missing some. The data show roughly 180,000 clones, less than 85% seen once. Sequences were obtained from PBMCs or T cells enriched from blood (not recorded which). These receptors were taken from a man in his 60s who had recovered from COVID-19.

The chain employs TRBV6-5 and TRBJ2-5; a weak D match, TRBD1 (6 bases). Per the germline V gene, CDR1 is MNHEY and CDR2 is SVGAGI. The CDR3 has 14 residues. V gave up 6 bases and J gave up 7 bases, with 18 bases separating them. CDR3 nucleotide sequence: TGTGCCAGCAGGATTTCCGGGACATTAGGGACCCAGTACTTC. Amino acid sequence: CASRISGTLGTQYF.

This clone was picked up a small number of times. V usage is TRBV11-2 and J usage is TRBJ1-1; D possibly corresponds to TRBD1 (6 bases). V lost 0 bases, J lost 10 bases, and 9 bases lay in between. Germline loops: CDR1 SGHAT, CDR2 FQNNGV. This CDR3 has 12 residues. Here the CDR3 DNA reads TGTGCCAGCAGCTTAGAAGGGGGAAGAGCTTTCTTT. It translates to CASSLEGGRAFF.

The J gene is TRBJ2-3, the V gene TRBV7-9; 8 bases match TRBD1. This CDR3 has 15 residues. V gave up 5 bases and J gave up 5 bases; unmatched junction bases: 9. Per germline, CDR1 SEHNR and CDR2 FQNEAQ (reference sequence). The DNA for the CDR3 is TGTGCCAGCAGCCCCCCCGGCAGGGGGCTAGATACGCAGTATTTT. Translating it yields CASSPPGRGLDTQYF.

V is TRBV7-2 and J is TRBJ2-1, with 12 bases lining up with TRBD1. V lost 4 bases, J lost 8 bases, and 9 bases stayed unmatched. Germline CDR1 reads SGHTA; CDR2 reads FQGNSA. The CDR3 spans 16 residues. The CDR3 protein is CASSSPPGQGAYEQFF. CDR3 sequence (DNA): TGTGCCAGCAGCTCACCTCCGGGACAGGGGGCTTATGAGCAGTTCTTC.

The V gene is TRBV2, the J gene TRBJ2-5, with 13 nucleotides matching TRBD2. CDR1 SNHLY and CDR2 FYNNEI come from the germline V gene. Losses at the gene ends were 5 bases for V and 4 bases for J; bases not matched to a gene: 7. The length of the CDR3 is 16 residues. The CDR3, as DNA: TGTGCCAGCAGTCTCCAACTAGCGGGGGGGCGAGAGACCCAGTACTTC. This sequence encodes CASSLQLAGGRETQYF.

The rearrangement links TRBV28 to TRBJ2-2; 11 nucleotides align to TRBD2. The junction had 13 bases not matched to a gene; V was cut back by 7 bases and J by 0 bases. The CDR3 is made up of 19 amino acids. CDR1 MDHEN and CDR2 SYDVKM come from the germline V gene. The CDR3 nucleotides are TGTGCCAGCAACTCTCCAGGGCTAGCGGGAGGCTCGAACACCGGGGAGCTGTTTTTT. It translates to CASNSPGLAGGSNTGELFF.

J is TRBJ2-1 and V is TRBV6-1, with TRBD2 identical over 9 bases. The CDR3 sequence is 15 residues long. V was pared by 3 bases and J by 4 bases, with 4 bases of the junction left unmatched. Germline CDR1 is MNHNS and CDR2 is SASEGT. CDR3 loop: CASSDITSGYNEQFF. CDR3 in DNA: TGTGCCAGCAGTGATATAACTAGCGGGTACAATGAGCAGTTCTTC.

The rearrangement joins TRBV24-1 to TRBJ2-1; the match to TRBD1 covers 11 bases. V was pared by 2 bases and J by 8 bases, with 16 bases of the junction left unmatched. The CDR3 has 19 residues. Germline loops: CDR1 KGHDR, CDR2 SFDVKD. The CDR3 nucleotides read TGTGCCACCAGTGATTCGCCTCGGTGGGGACAGGGGGAGGTCGATGAGCAGTTCTTC. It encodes CATSDSPRWGQGEVDEQFF.

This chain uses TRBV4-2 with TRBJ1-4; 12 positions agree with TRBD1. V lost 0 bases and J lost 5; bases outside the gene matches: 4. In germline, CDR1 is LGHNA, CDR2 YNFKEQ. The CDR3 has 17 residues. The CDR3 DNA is TGTGCCAGCAGCCAAGATGGGACAGGGGGCCGAAATGAAAAACTGTTTTTT. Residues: CASSQDGTGGRNEKLFF.